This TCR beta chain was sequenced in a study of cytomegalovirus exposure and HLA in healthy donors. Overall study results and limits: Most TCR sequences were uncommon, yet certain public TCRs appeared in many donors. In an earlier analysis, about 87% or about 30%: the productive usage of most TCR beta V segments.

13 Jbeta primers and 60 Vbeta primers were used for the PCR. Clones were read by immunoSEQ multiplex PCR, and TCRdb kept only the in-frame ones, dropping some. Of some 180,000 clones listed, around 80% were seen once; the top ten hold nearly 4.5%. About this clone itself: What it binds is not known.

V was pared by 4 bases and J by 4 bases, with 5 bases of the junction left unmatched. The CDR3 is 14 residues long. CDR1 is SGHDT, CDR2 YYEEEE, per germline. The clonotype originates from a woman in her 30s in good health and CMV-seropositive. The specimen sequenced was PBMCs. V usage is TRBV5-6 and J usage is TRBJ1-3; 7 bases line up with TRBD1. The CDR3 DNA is TGTGCCAGCAGCGGGGACAGTTCCGGAAACACCATATATTTT. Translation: CASSGDSSGNTIYF. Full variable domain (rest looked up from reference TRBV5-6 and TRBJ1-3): DAGVTQSPTHLIKTRGQQVTLRCSPKSGHDTVSWYQQALGQGPQFIFQYYEEEERQRGNFPDRFSGHQFPNYSSELNVNALLLGDSALYLCASSGDSSGNTIYFGEGSWLTVV.